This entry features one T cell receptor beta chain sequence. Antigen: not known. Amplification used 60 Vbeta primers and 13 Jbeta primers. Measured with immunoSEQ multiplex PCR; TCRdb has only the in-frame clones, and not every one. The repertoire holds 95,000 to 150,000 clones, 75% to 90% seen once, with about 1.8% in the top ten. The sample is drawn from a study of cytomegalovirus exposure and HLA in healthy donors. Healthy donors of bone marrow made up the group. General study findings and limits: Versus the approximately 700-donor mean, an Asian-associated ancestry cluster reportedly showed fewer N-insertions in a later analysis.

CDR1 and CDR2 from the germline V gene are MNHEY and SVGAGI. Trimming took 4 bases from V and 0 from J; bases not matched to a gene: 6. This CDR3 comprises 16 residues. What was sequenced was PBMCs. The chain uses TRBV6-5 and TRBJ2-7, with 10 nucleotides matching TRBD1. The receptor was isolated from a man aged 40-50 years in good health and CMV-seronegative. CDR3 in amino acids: CASSWDRGKRSYEQYF. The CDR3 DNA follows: TGTGCCAGCAGTTGGGACAGGGGAAAGCGCTCCTACGAGCAGTACTTC.